Presented here are 13 T cell receptor beta chains from one specimen sequenced in a study of shared clonotypes between healthy human individuals. Clones were read by immunoSEQ multiplex PCR, and TCRdb kept only the in-frame ones, dropping some. Of a few million clones in the sample, approximately 92% were seen once. Sequenced: naive CD4+ T cells sorted from blood. The subset denotes: CD45RA+ positively selected. The receptors come from a man aged 18 to 30 in good health.

This chain uses TRBV19 with TRBJ1-1; tentative D call: TRBD1 (6 bases). From germline, CDR1 is LNHDA and CDR2 SQIVND (reference sequence). V lost 4 bases and J 5 bases, leaving 11 bases between the germline ends. The CDR3 has 13 residues. The CDR3 DNA reads as TGTGCCAGTAGTACTGGGACAATTACTGAAGCTTTCTTT. Residues: CASSTGTITEAFF.

The CDR3 protein is CASSVGPSGSRDEQFF. Written as DNA, the CDR3 is TGTGCCAGCAGCGTAGGTCCTAGCGGCTCGCGGGATGAGCAGTTCTTC. The chain uses TRBV9 and TRBJ2-1, with 7 bases fitting TRBD2. Per germline, CDR1 SGDLS and CDR2 YYNGEE. This CDR3 is built from 16 residues. Trimming at V came to 0 bases and at J to 8 bases, leaving 11 bases not matched to a gene.

V usage is TRBV18 and J usage is TRBJ2-7; 7 nucleotides agree with TRBD1. V lost 3 bases, J lost 3 bases, and 8 bases stayed unmatched. The CDR3 is 15 amino acids. Germline loops: CDR1 KGHSH, CDR2 LQKENI. The CDR3 region has the DNA TGTGCCAGCTCACCGCGACAGGGCCCCCACTACGAGCAGTACTTC. Protein sequence: CASSPRQGPHYEQYF.

This clone was seen more than once but under ten times. This chain connects TRBV5-1 to TRBJ1-1; a possible D gene is TRBD1 (5 bases). The V end was cut by 4 bases, the J end by 1 base, with 11 bases between. The CDR3 has 14 residues. Germline values: CDR1 SGHRS, CDR2 YFSETQ. CDR3 nucleotides: TGCGCCAGCAGCGGGCGACAGCGGAACACTGAAGCTTTCTTT. Translating it yields CASSGRQRNTEAFF.

V and J are TRBV7-2 and TRBJ2-7; D perhaps matches TRBD1 (5 bases). Germline CDR1 SGHTA, CDR2 FQGNSA. Trimming removed 7 bases at V and 2 bases at J, with 15 bases between. CDR3 length: 14 amino acids. In DNA form, the CDR3 reads TGTGCCAGCAACGAAAAGGGGCTTACCTACGAGCAGTACTTC. This encodes CASNEKGLTYEQYF.

The rearrangement uses TRBV5-1 and TRBJ1-2; D might be TRBD1 (6 bases). Trimming left V 5 bases short and J 4 bases short, with 9 bases between. Per germline, CDR1 SGHRS and CDR2 YFSETQ. The CDR3 extends over 12 amino acids. CDR3 sequence: CASSVDSYGYTF. The CDR3 DNA reads as TGCGCCAGCAGTGTGGACAGCTATGGCTACACCTTC.

The chain combines TRBV5-1 with TRBJ1-3; 7 nucleotides align to TRBD1. The germline CDR1 and CDR2 sequences are SGHRS and YFSETQ. J was trimmed by 4 bases and V by 3 bases; bases with no gene match: 7. The CDR3 loop spans 15 amino acids. The CDR3 DNA follows: TGCGCCAGCAGCTCAGACAGGGCTTCGGGAAACACCATATATTTT. Its protein is CASSSDRASGNTIYF.

A note on this clone: The sample carries other DNA sequences with the same CDR3. This chain connects TRBV7-9 to TRBJ2-7; D is perhaps TRBD2 (5 bases). CDR3 length: 13 amino acids. The germline V gene has CDR1 SEHNR and CDR2 FQNEAQ (reference sequence). V dropped 0 bases and J dropped 4 bases, with 7 bases sitting between them. CDR3: CASSLAGAYEQYF. The CDR3 DNA sequence: TGTGCCAGCAGCTTAGCGGGAGCTTACGAGCAGTACTTC.

This sequence joins TRBV5-4 and TRBJ2-5, with 9 bases lining up with TRBD2. J lost 5 bases, V lost 2 bases, and 7 bases had no gene match. This CDR3 has 15 residues. Germline loops: CDR1 SGHNT, CDR2 YYREEE (reference sequence). The CDR3 is CASSFGGGGSETQYF. In DNA form, the CDR3 reads TGTGCCAGCAGCTTTGGCGGGGGGGGTTCCGAGACCCAGTACTTC.

V usage is TRBV19 and J usage is TRBJ1-2, with D tentatively TRBD1 (6 bases). V was pared by 3 bases and J by 2 bases, with 19 bases between. CDR3 length: 17 residues. The germline CDR1 and CDR2 sequences are LNHDA and SQIVND (reference sequence). CDR3 amino acids: CASSMANDRIRNYGYTF. The CDR3 nucleotides are TGTGCCAGTAGTATGGCCAACGACAGGATTCGAAACTATGGCTACACCTTC.

The CDR3 bases are TGTGCCAGCAGCAAAACTAGCGGGACCACAGATACGCAGTATTTT. Residues: CASSKTSGTTDTQYF. The chain is built from TRBV9 and TRBJ2-3; TRBD2 aligns across 10 bases. V shed 4 bases, J shed 2 bases, and the junction held 4 bases outside the gene matches. Per the germline V gene, CDR1 is SGDLS and CDR2 is YYNGEE. The CDR3 sequence is 15 residues long.

This rearrangement joins TRBV18 to TRBJ2-7; TRBD2 matches at 11 bases. CDR3 length: 16 residues. CDR1 is KGHSH, CDR2 LQKENI, per germline. J lost 0 bases, V lost 6 bases, and 7 bases had no gene match. CDR3 amino acids: CASSAGLAVSSYEQYF. CDR3 in DNA: TGTGCCAGCTCGGCGGGACTAGCGGTGAGCTCCTACGAGCAGTACTTC. The whole variable domain, filled in from reference TRBV18 and TRBJ2-7, reads NAGVMQNPRHLVRRRGQEARLRCSPMKGHSHVYWYRQLPEEGLKFMVYLQKENIIDESGMPKERFSAEFPKEGPSILRIQQVVRGDSAAYFCASSAGLAVSSYEQYFGPGTRLTVT.

The rearrangement joins TRBV19 to TRBJ2-1; D might be TRBD2 (6 bases). V lost 9 bases, J lost 0 bases, and 15 bases lay in between. From germline, CDR1 is LNHDA and CDR2 SQIVND (reference sequence). This CDR3 is 15 amino acids long. The CDR3 reads CASSDAGSSYNEQFF. CDR3 coding DNA: TGTGCCAGCTCTGACGCGGGGAGCTCCTACAATGAGCAGTTCTTC.